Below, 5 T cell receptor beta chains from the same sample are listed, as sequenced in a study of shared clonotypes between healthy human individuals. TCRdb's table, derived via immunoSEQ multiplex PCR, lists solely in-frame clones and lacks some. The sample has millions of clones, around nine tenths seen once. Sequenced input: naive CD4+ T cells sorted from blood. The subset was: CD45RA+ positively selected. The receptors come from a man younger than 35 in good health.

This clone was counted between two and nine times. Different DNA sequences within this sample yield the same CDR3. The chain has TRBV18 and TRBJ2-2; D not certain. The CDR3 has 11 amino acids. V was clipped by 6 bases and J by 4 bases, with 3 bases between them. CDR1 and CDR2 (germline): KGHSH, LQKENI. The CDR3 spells CASSVTGELFF. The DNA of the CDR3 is TGTGCCAGCTCCGTCACCGGGGAGCTGTTTTTT.

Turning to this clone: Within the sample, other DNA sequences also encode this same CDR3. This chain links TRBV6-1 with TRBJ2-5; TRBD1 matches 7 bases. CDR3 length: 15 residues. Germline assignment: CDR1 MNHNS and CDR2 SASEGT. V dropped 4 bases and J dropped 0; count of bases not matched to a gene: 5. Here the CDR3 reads CASSGGQTYQETQYF. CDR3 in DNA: TGTGCCAGCAGTGGGGGACAGACCTACCAAGAGACCCAGTACTTC.

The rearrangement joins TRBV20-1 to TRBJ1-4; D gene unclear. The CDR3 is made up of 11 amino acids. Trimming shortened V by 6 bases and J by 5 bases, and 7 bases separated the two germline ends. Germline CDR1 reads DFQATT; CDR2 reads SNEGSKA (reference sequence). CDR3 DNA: TGCAGTGCCACCTTAAATGAAAAACTGTTTTTT. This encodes CSATLNEKLFF.

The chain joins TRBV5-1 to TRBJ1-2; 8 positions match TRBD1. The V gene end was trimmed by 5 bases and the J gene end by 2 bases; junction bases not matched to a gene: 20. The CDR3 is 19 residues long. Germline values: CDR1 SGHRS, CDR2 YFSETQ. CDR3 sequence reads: CASRRGAGGEKDSNYGYTF. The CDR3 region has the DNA TGCGCCAGCAGACGAGGGGCAGGGGGCGAAAAGGATTCAAACTATGGCTACACCTTC.

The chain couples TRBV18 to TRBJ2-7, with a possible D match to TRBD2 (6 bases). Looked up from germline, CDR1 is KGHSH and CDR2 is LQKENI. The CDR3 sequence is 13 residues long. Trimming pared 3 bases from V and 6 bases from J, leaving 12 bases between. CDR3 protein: CASSPEGRGEQYF. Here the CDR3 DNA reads TGTGCCAGCTCACCGGAGGGACGCGGCGAGCAGTACTTC. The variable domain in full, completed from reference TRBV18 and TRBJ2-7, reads NAGVMQNPRHLVRRRGQEARLRCSPMKGHSHVYWYRQLPEEGLKFMVYLQKENIIDESGMPKERFSAEFPKEGPSILRIQQVVRGDSAAYFCASSPEGRGEQYFGPGTRLTVT.